This passage covers 18 T cell receptor beta chains from one sample sequenced in a study of T cells after yellow fever vaccination. In TCRdb, the 5' RACE reads were re-called with MiXCR into one record per CDR3 protein. The top ten hold over 11% of the sample, which has 550,000 or so distinct CDR3 sequences, about 19% seen once. The sequencing here drew on PBMCs, taken 15 days after the yellow fever booster vaccination. These receptors were taken from a man aged 30 to 45 who received the YFV17D yellow fever vaccine.

In its sample, this clonotype was seen once. The chain employs TRBV12-3 or TRBV12-4 and TRBJ2-1, with D possibly TRBD1 on 6 matching bases. Deletions cut 5 bases from V and 6 bases from J, with 14 bases between. The CDR3 covers 14 residues. CDR3 protein: CASSPTQGSNEQFF. The CDR3 nucleotides read TGTGCCAGCAGTCCAACACAGGGTTCCAATGAGCAGTTCTTC.

V gene TRBV7-2 combines with J gene TRBJ1-3; unclear D gene. CDR1 is SGHTA and CDR2 is FQGNSA in the germline V gene. The ends were cut back, 4 bases at V and 3 bases at J, with 10 bases in the middle. This CDR3 spans 14 amino acids. CDR3: CASSSDVFGNTIYF. DNA of the CDR3: TGTGCCAGCAGCTCCGACGTTTTTGGAAACACCATATATTTT.

This chain joins TRBV7-7 and TRBJ2-2; TRBD2 agrees at 7 bases. The CDR3 spans 14 residues. The germline V gene encodes CDR1 SSHAT and CDR2 FNYEAQ (reference sequence). The CDR3 reads CASGWRLDTGELFF. The CDR3 bases are TGTGCTAGCGGGTGGCGACTAGACACCGGGGAGCTGTTTTTT. Using reference TRBV7-7 and TRBJ2-2 for the parts outside the CDR3, the full variable domain is GAGVSQSPRYKVTKRGQDVTLRCDPISSHATLYWYQQALGQGPEFLTYFNYEAQPDKSGLPSDRFSAERPEGSISTLTIQRTEQRDSAMYRCASGWRLDTGELFFGEGSRLTVL.

The table lists this clonotype with a few counts. The J gene is TRBJ2-2, the V gene TRBV29-1; TRBD2 is a possible D gene (5 bases). CDR1 is SQVTM and CDR2 is ANQGSEA in the germline V gene. V was cut by 6 bases and J by 5 bases, with 10 bases left in between. The CDR3 runs 12 residues. The CDR3 bases are TGCAGCGTCCGAGGGCGTACCGGGGAGCTGTTTTTT. It encodes CSVRGRTGELFF.

This chain uses TRBV12-3 or TRBV12-4 with TRBJ2-1, with 7 bases aligning to TRBD2. CDR3 length: 14 residues. After removal of 4 bases from V and 9 bases from J, the junction contained 9 bases not matched to a gene. In nucleotides, the CDR3 is TGTGCCAGCAGTTCTAGCGGAGGATGGGTTGAGCAGTTCTTC. Translation gives CASSSSGGWVEQFF.

This clonotype was seen only a few times. This chain joins TRBV11-1 and TRBJ2-6; D call uncertain. The CDR3 contains 18 residues. Trimming left V 6 bases short and J 0 bases short, with 18 bases between. Germline V gene lookup returns CDR1 SGHAT and CDR2 FQDESV (reference sequence). CDR3 bases: TGTGCCAGCAGGGTAGTGGTTTTCCTGGTCTCTGGGGCCAACGTCCTGACTTTC. The encoded protein is CASRVVVFLVSGANVLTF.

V is TRBV7-2 and J is TRBJ2-1; tentatively, D is TRBD2 (5 bases). Trimming cost V 5 bases and J 7 bases, with 15 bases left between them. Germline values: CDR1 SGHTA, CDR2 FQGNSA. This CDR3 region has 14 residues. CDR3 loop: CASSPTRTANEQFF. CDR3 in DNA: TGTGCCAGCAGCCCCACGCGGACTGCAAATGAGCAGTTCTTC.

This clonotype showed up many times. The rearrangement links TRBV28 to TRBJ2-5, with D possibly being TRBD1 (5 bases). The CDR3 length is 13 residues. Trimming took 3 bases from V and 4 from J, leaving 9 bases between them. The germline CDR1 and CDR2 sequences are MDHEN and SYDVKM. The CDR3 reads CASSFRDRETQYF. The CDR3 DNA sequence: TGTGCCAGCAGTTTTCGAGACAGAGAGACCCAGTACTTC.

This clonotype showed up just a few times. The J gene is TRBJ2-1, the V gene TRBV6-5, with TRBD2 matching over 9 bases. Germline CDR1 is MNHEY and CDR2 is SVGAGI. Trimming took 3 bases from V and 3 from J; bases not matched to a gene: 6. There are 16 residues in the CDR3. CDR3 coding DNA: TGTGCCAGCAGTTATGGTAGCGGGAGCATCTACAATGAGCAGTTCTTC. It yields the protein CASSYGSGSIYNEQFF.

CDR3 protein: CASSPGLAPTDTQYF. In nucleotides, the CDR3 is TGTGCCAGCAGCCCGGGACTAGCGCCCACAGATACGCAGTATTTT. The rearrangement uses TRBV14 and TRBJ2-3; 10 bases are a match to TRBD2. This CDR3 is built from 15 residues. After removal of 4 bases from V and 2 bases from J, the junction contained 3 bases not matched to a gene. CDR1 and CDR2 from the germline V gene are SGHDN and FVKESK.

In DNA, the CDR3 is TGCAGTGCTAGACCTCTAGCGGGAGGAAGGGATACGCAGTATTTT. This codes for CSARPLAGGRDTQYF. The chain is built from TRBV20-1 and TRBJ2-3, with 11 bases identical to TRBD2. The CDR3 runs 15 residues. V lost 2 bases to trimming and J lost 6 bases; unmatched junction nucleotides: 7. Germline lookup yields CDR1 DFQATT and CDR2 SNEGSKA (reference sequence).

This clonotype was seen a few times. This chain connects TRBV25-1 to TRBJ2-7, with unresolved D. V was clipped by 2 bases and J by 7 bases, with 12 bases between them. The CDR3 is 13 amino acids. Looked up from germline, CDR1 is MGHDK and CDR2 is SYGVNS. In DNA form, the CDR3 reads TGTGCCAGCAGTGAAGCGTACGGTGGAGAGCAGTACTTC. Its translation: CASSEAYGGEQYF.

The CDR3 region has the DNA TGCAGTGCTAAACCTAGCGGGCCTAGCACAGATACGCAGTATTTT. Its protein product is CSAKPSGPSTDTQYF. The gene calls are TRBV20-1 and TRBJ2-3, with TRBD2 matching 8 bases. Germline trimming cut 4 bases from V and 0 bases from J; bases unmatched to any gene: 6. Germline V CDR1 and CDR2: DFQATT, SNEGSKA (reference sequence). This CDR3 has 15 amino acids.

This clonotype has more than one count but fewer than ten. The chain employs TRBV5-1 and TRBJ2-2; 11 bases fit TRBD1. J gave up 4 bases and V 1 base, and 9 bases lay outside the gene matches. There are 18 residues in the CDR3. In germline, CDR1 is SGHRS, CDR2 YFSETQ. Written as DNA, the CDR3 is TGCGCCAGCAGCTTGACTTATACCGGGACAGGGGGCACCGGGGAGCTGTTTTTT. Its protein is CASSLTYTGTGGTGELFF.

This clonotype was seen only a few times. The chain carries TRBV12-3 or TRBV12-4 and TRBJ1-5; tentatively, D is TRBD1 (5 bases). V dropped 6 bases and J dropped 3 bases, with 15 bases sitting between them. The CDR3 is 15 amino acids. CDR3 region: CASSLAGGDNQPQHF. The CDR3 region has the DNA TGTGCCAGCAGCCTCGCGGGAGGGGACAATCAGCCCCAGCATTTT.

There are a few counts of this clonotype. The V gene is TRBV13, the J gene TRBJ2-3, with 7 bases aligning to TRBD2. Losses at the gene ends were 4 bases for V and 0 bases for J; bases not matched to a gene: 7. The germline V gene encodes CDR1 PRHDT and CDR2 FYEKMQ (reference sequence). The CDR3 has 16 residues. CDR3 amino acids: CASSSTASGSTDTQYF. CDR3 in DNA: TGTGCCAGCAGCTCCACGGCTAGCGGAAGCACAGATACGCAGTATTTT.

The CDR3 sequence: CSASGGSDTQYF. CDR3 in DNA: TGCAGCGCTTCCGGGGGCTCAGATACGCAGTATTTT. This sequence joins TRBV29-1 and TRBJ2-3; D tentatively fits TRBD1 or TRBD2 (6 bases each). V lost 7 bases and J 4 bases, leaving 12 bases between the germline ends. Germline assignment: CDR1 SQVTM and CDR2 ANQGSEA. The CDR3 contains 12 residues.

This clonotype was seen only a few times. The chain combines TRBV10-3 with TRBJ2-2, with 9 bases lining up with TRBD1. The CDR3 loop spans 15 amino acids. After removal of 4 bases from V and 6 bases from J, the junction contained 6 bases not matched to a gene. CDR1 is ENHRY, CDR2 SYGVKD, per germline. In DNA, the CDR3 is TGTGCCATCAGTGGACCGGGACAGGGATCCGGGGAGCTGTTTTTT. Amino acids: CAISGPGQGSGELFF.